This entry lists 14 T cell receptor beta chains sequenced from one sample in a study of human T cells and chemical hapten exposure. Time point specified: patch test 3, about 24 weeks after DPC sensitization. As for treatment: therapeutic diphenylcyclopropenone sensitization with weekly scalp DPC. TCRdb redid the calling of the RACE reads with MiXCR, one entry per CDR3 protein. The sample lists 85,000 to 100,000 distinct CDR3 sequences, around a quarter occurring once. The sample consisted of whole blood, taken in connection with sensitization to the hapten diphenylcyclopropenone (DPC). The origin of the receptors is a man aged 35-49 years with alopecia areata. Some clones in this sample may be carry-over from other donors' samples.

This rearrangement joins TRBV3-1 to TRBJ1-1, with D maybe TRBD1 (6 bases). Trimming cost V 8 bases and J 1 base, with 20 bases left between them. CDR1 is LGHDT and CDR2 is YNNKEL in the germline V gene (reference sequence). This CDR3 is 16 amino acids long. This CDR3 reads CASGLKGGGSNTEAFF. The CDR3 nucleotides read TGTGCCAGCGGCCTAAAAGGTGGGGGCTCGAACACTGAAGCTTTCTTT.

This clonotype was recorded many times. The chain employs TRBV3-1 and TRBJ2-2; D is unclear. V was cut by 4 bases and J by 2 bases, with 11 bases left in between. This CDR3 spans 15 amino acids. Germline CDR1 LGHDT, CDR2 YNNKEL (reference sequence). In DNA form, the CDR3 reads TGTGCCAGCAGCCCCCTGGCGATTAACACCGGGGAGCTGTTTTTT. Protein: CASSPLAINTGELFF.

The V call is TRBV5-6, the J call TRBJ2-5; D is unclear. The CDR3 runs 14 residues. Germline V gene data show CDR1 as SGHDT and CDR2 as YYEEEE. The germline V and J ends were trimmed by 0 bases and 5 bases, with 11 bases remaining between them. CDR3 residues: CASSLETGPETQYF. The DNA of the CDR3 is TGTGCCAGCAGCTTGGAGACGGGTCCGGAGACCCAGTACTTC.

This chain links TRBV13 with TRBJ2-4; TRBD1 agrees at 10 bases. The V gene's germline CDR1 is PRHDT and CDR2 FYEKMQ (reference sequence). The trim removed 6 bases at V and 3 bases at J, leaving 11 bases unmatched. The CDR3 totals 17 residues. CDR3 residues: CASSLRQGAMGKNIQYF. The CDR3 DNA follows: TGTGCCAGCAGTCTCAGACAGGGGGCGATGGGCAAAAACATTCAGTACTTC. The whole variable domain, filled in from reference TRBV13 and TRBJ2-4, reads AAGVIQSPRHLIKEKRETATLKCYPIPRHDTVYWYQQGPGQDPQFLISFYEKMQSDKGSIPDRFSAQQFSDYHSELNMSSLELGDSALYFCASSLRQGAMGKNIQYFGAGTRLSVL.

This clonotype was seen a few times. The gene calls are TRBV20-1 and TRBJ1-5; D remains unclear. Germline CDR1 and CDR2: DFQATT and SNEGSKA (reference sequence). Trimming cost V 4 bases and J 0 bases, with 10 bases left between them. The CDR3 is 14 residues long. The CDR3 loop is CSAKRMYSNQPQHF. Written as DNA, the CDR3 is TGCAGTGCTAAACGCATGTATAGCAATCAGCCCCAGCATTTT.

The chain links TRBV9 to TRBJ2-2; D possibly corresponds to TRBD1 (5 bases). This CDR3 is built from 16 residues. V lost 0 bases and J lost 4, with 13 bases in between. Germline V CDR1 and CDR2: SGDLS, YYNGEE. CDR3 sequence (DNA): TGTGCCAGCAGCGTAGGAACAGGCGGTTGCACCGGGGAGCTGTTTTTT. Residues: CASSVGTGGCTGELFF.

This clonotype has just a few counts. The gene calls are TRBV10-3 and TRBJ2-5; unclear D gene. Germline CDR1 and CDR2: ENHRY and SYGVKD. This CDR3 has 13 amino acids. V was trimmed by 5 bases and J by 4 bases, leaving 11 bases between them. CDR3 sequence reads: CAISPRIAETQYF. CDR3 nucleotides: TGTGCCATCAGTCCCAGAATCGCAGAGACCCAGTACTTC.

The chain joins TRBV5-1 to TRBJ2-3, with D perhaps TRBD1 (5 bases). There are 14 residues in the CDR3. Germline V gene sequence: CDR1 SGHRS, CDR2 YFSETQ. V shed 4 bases and J shed 2 bases, with 11 bases lying between them. CDR3 region: CASSPDSYTDTQYF. The CDR3, as DNA: TGCGCCAGCAGCCCTGACAGCTACACAGATACGCAGTATTTT.

The rearrangement links TRBV4-3 to TRBJ2-3; D might be TRBD1 (5 bases). The germline CDR1 and CDR2 sequences are LGHNA and YSLEER. The CDR3 loop spans 12 amino acids. The V end was cut by 2 bases, the J end by 11 bases, with 11 bases between. This CDR3 is CASSQKRGQQYF. CDR3 bases: TGCGCCAGCAGCCAAAAACGAGGACAGCAGTATTTT.

This clonotype was found many times. J is TRBJ1-2 and V is TRBV5-6, with D unclear. The CDR3 loop spans 13 amino acids. V lost 4 bases and J 6 bases, leaving 13 bases between the germline ends. Germline V gene sequence: CDR1 SGHDT, CDR2 YYEEEE. The CDR3 here is CASSDTGVHGYTF. The CDR3 region has the DNA TGTGCCAGCAGCGACACCGGAGTTCATGGCTACACCTTC. The entire variable domain, with the rest obtained from reference TRBV5-6 and TRBJ1-2, is as follows: DAGVTQSPTHLIKTRGQQVTLRCSPKSGHDTVSWYQQALGQGPQFIFQYYEEEERQRGNFPDRFSGHQFPNYSSELNVNALLLGDSALYLCASSDTGVHGYTFGSGTRLTVV.

In regard to this clonotype: At one of its ends the junction is not consistent with the germline gene, which may arise from a read error. The rearrangement uses TRBV12-3 or TRBV12-4 and TRBJ2-1, with 10 bases that match TRBD2. This CDR3 spans 14 amino acids. The CDR3 spells CASSLAGAYNEQFF. DNA for the CDR3: TGTGCCAGCAGTCTAGCGGGAGCCTACAATGAGCAGTTCTTC.

V usage is TRBV5-1 and J usage is TRBJ1-4, with 12 bases matching TRBD1. This CDR3 comprises 14 residues. Per the germline V gene, CDR1 is SGHRS and CDR2 is YFSETQ. Trimming removed 4 bases from V and 12 bases from J; junction bases left unmatched: 7. The CDR3 is CASSKGQGASELFF. CDR3 sequence (DNA): TGCGCCAGCAGCAAGGGACAGGGGGCGAGTGAACTGTTTTTT.

This clonotype has only a few counts. This chain connects TRBV28 to TRBJ2-3, with D perhaps TRBD2 (5 bases). This CDR3 comprises 16 residues. CDR1 and CDR2 (germline): MDHEN, SYDVKM. The germline V and J ends were trimmed by 4 bases and 4 bases, with 18 bases remaining between them. The CDR3 protein is CASSSPRLPRADTQYF. In nucleotides, the CDR3 is TGTGCCAGCAGTTCCCCCAGACTACCCCGGGCAGATACGCAGTATTTT. The whole variable domain, filled in from reference TRBV28 and TRBJ2-3, reads DVKVTQSSRYLVKRTGEKVFLECVQDMDHENMFWYRQDPGLGLRLIYFSYDVKMKEKGDIPEGYSVSREKKERFSLILESASTNQTSMYLCASSSPRLPRADTQYFGPGTRLTVL.

The gene calls are TRBV4-3 and TRBJ2-2, with 12 bases matching TRBD1. Germline V gene lookup returns CDR1 LGHNA and CDR2 YSLEER. Trimming took 0 bases from V and 6 from J; bases not matched to a gene: 14. The CDR3 loop spans 20 amino acids. CDR3 sequence: CASSQDGTGGGQGQAGELFF. CDR3 DNA sequence: TGCGCCAGCAGCCAAGATGGGACAGGGGGCGGACAAGGGCAGGCCGGGGAGCTGTTTTTT.